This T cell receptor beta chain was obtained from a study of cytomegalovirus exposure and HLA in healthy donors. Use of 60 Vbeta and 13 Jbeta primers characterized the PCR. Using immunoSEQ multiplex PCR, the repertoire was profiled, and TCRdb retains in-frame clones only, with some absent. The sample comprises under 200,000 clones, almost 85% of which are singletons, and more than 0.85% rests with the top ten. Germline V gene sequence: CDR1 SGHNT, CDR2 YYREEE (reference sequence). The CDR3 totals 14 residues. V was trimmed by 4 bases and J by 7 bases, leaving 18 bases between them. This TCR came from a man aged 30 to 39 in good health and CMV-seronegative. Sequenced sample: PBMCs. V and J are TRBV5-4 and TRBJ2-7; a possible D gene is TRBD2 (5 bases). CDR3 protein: CASSGSGRPREQYF. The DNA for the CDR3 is TGTGCCAGCAGCGGGAGCGGACGACCTCGAGAGCAGTACTTC.